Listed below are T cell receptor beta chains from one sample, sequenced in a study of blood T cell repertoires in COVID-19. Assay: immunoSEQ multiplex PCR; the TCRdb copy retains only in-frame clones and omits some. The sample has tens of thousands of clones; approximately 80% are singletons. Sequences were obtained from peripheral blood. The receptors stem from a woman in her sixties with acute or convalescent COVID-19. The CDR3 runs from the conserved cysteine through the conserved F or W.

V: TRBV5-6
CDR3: CASTQDRYNEQFF

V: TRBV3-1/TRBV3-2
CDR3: CASSPRTSGGQAKNIQYF

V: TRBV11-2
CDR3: CASSLDPGLTEAFF

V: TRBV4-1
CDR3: CASSPSGMQGAFF

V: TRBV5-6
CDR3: CASSFRQAAWYTEAFF

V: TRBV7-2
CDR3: CASSLAGRAPGANVLTF

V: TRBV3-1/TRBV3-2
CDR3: CASSQGSNIWGNSPLHF

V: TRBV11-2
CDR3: CASSLEGSRSQHF

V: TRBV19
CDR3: CASSIRGTHYSNQPQHF

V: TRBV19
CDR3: CASSVTGVEQPQHF